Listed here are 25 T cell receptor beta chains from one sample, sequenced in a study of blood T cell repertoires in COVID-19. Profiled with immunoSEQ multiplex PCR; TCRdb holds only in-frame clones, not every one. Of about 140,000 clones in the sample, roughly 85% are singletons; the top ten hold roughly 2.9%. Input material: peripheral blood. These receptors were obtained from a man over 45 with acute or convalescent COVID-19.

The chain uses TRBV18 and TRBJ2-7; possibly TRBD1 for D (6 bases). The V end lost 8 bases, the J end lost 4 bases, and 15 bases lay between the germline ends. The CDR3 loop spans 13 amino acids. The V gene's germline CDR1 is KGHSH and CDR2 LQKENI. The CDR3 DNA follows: TGTGCCAGCATGCAGGGGAAGGTTTACGAGCAGTACTTC. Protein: CASMQGKVYEQYF.

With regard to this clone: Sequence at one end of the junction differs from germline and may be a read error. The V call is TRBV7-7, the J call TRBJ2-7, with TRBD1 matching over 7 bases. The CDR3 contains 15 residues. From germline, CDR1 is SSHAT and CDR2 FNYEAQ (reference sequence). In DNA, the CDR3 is TGTGCTAGCAGCTTAGCACCCGGGACAGCCTACGAGCAGTACTTC. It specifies CASSLAPGTAYEQYF.

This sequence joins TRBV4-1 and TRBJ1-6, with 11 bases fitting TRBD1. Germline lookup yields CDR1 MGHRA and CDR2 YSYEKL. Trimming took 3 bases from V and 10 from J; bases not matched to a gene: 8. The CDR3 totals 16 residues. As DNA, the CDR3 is TGCGCCAGCAGCCAGGGACAGGGGGTTCGGAGCTCACCCCTCCACTTT. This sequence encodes CASSQGQGVRSSPLHF.

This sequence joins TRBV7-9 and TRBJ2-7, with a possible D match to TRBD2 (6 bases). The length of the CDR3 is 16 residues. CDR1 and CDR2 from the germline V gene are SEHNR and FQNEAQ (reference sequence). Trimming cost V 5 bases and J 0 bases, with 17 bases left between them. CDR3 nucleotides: TGTGCCAGCAGCCCCCCTGGGACTTTAAGCTCCTACGAGCAGTACTTC. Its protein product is CASSPPGTLSSYEQYF.

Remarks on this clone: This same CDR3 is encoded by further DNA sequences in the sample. CDR3 DNA sequence: TGCGCCAGCAGCTTGGCAGGCTTGAGTGGCTACACCTTC. It yields the protein CASSLAGLSGYTF. This chain links TRBV5-1 with TRBJ1-2; the D is unclear. Looked up from germline, CDR1 is SGHRS and CDR2 is YFSETQ. This CDR3 has 13 amino acids. V lost 0 bases to trimming and J lost 7 bases, with 10 bases between them. The full variable domain, in which reference TRBV5-1 and TRBJ1-2 provide the parts outside the CDR3, is KAGVTQTPRYLIKTRGQQVTLSCSPISGHRSVSWYQQTPGQGLQFLFEYFSETQRNKGNFPGRFSGRQFSNSRSEMNVSTLELGDSALYLCASSLAGLSGYTFGSGTRLTVV.

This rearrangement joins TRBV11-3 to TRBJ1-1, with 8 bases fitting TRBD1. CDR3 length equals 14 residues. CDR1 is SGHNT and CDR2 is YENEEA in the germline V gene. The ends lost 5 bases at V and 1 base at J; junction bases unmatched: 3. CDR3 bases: TGTGCCAGCAGCCCGGGACAGGAGAACACTGAAGCTTTCTTT. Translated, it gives CASSPGQENTEAFF.

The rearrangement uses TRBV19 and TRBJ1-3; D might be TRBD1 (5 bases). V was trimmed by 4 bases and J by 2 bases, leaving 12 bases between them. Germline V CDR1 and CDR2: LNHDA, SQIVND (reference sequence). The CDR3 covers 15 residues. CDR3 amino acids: CASSTGTQAGNTIYF. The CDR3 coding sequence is TGTGCCAGTAGTACCGGGACTCAAGCTGGAAACACCATATATTTT.

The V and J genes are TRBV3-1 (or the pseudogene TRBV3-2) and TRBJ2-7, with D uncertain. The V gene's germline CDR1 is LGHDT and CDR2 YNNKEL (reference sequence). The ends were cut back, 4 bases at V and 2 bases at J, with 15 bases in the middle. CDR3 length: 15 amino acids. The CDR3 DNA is TGTGCCAGCAGCCCCGCCGGAGCTGGCACCTACGAGCAGTACTTC. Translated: CASSPAGAGTYEQYF.

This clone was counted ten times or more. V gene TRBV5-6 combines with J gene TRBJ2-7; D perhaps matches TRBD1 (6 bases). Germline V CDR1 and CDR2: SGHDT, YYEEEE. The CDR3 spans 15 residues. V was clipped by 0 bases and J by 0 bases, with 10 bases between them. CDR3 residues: CASSLVGTFSYEQYF. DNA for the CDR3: TGTGCCAGCAGCTTGGTCGGGACATTCTCCTACGAGCAGTACTTC.

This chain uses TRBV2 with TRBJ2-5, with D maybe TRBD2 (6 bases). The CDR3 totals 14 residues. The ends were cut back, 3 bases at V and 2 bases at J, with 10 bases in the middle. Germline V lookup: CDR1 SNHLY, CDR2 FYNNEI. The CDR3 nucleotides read TGTGCCAGCAGTGAGGGACTCCGGCAAGAGACCCAGTACTTC. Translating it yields CASSEGLRQETQYF. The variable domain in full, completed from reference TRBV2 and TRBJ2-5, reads EPEVTQTPSHQVTQMGQEVILRCVPISNHLYFYWYRQILGQKVEFLVSFYNNEISEKSEIFDDQFSVERPDGSNFTLKIRSTKLEDSAMYFCASSEGLRQETQYFGPGTRLLVL.

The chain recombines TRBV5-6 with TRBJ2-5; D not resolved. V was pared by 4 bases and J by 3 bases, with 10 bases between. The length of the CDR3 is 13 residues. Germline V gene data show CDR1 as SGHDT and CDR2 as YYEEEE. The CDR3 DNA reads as TGTGCCAGCAGCCCCGTCCGGGAAGAGACCCAGTACTTC. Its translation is CASSPVREETQYF.

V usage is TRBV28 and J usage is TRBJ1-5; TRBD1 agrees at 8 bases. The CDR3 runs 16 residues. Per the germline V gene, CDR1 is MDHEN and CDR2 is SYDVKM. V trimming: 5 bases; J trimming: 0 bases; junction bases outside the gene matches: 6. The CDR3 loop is CASSGDRLYSNQPQHF. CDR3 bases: TGTGCCAGCAGTGGGGACAGGCTGTATAGCAATCAGCCCCAGCATTTT.

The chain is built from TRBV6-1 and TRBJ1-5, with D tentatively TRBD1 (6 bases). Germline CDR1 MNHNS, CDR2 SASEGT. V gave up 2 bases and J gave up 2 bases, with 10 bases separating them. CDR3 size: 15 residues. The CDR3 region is CASSEPGHRNQPQHF. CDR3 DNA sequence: TGTGCCAGCAGTGAACCGGGACACCGCAATCAGCCCCAGCATTTT.

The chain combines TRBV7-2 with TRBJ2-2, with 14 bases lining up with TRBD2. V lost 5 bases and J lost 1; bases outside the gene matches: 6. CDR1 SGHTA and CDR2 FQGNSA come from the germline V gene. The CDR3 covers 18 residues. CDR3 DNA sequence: TGTGCCAGCAGCCCCCGGACTAGCGGGGGGCTGAACACCGGGGAGCTGTTTTTT. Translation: CASSPRTSGGLNTGELFF.

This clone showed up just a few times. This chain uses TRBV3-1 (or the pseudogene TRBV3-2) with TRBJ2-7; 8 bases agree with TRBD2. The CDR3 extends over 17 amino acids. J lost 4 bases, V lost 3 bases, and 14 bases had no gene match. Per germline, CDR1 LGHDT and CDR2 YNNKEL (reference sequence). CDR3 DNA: TGTGCCAGCAGCCAGACCCTTGTGAGCGGGGGAGGATACGAGCAGTACTTC. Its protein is CASSQTLVSGGGYEQYF.

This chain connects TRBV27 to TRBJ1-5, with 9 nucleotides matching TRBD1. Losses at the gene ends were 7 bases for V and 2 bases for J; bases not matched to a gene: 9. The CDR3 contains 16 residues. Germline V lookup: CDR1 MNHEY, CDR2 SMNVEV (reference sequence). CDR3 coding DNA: TGTGCCAGCACCGTTATCGGGGACAGGGGCAATCAGCCCCAGCATTTT. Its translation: CASTVIGDRGNQPQHF.

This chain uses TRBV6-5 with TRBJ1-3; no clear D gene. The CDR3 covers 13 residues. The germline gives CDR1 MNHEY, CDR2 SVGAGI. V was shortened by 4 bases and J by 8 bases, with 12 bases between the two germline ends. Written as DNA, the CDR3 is TGTGCCAGCAGTTGGGAGGACGGAGACACCATATATTTT. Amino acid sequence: CASSWEDGDTIYF.

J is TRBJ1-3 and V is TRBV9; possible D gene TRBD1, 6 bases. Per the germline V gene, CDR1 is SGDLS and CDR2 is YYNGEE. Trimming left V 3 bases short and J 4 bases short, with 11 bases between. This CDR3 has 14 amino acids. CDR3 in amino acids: CASSGRTVGNTIYF. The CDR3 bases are TGTGCCAGCAGCGGAAGGACAGTCGGAAACACCATATATTTT. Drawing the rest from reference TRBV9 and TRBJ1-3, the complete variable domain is DSGVTQTPKHLITATGQRVTLRCSPRSGDLSVYWYQQSLDQGLQFLIQYYNGEERAKGNILERFSAQQFPDLHSELNLSSLELGDSALYFCASSGRTVGNTIYFGEGSWLTVV.

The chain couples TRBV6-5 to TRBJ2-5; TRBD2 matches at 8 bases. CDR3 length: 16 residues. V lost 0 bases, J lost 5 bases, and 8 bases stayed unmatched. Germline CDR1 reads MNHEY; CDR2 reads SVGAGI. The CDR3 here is CASSYSSQAGVETQYF. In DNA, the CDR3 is TGTGCCAGCAGTTACTCGAGTCAAGCGGGAGTGGAGACCCAGTACTTC.

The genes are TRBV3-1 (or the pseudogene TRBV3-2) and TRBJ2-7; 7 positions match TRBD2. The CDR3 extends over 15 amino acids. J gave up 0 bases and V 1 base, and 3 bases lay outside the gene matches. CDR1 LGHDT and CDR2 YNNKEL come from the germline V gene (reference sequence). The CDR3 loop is CASSQGRESSYEQYF. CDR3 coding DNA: TGTGCCAGCAGCCAAGGGCGGGAGAGCTCCTACGAGCAGTACTTC.

The CDR3 here is CAGGTGPNSPLHF. CDR3 nucleotides: TGTGCCGGCGGGACAGGGCCAAATTCACCCCTCCACTTT. The chain uses TRBV19 and TRBJ1-6; TRBD1 matches at 9 bases. Trimming removed 11 bases from V and 7 bases from J; junction bases left unmatched: 6. Germline CDR1 reads LNHDA; CDR2 reads SQIVND (reference sequence). This CDR3 is built from 13 residues.

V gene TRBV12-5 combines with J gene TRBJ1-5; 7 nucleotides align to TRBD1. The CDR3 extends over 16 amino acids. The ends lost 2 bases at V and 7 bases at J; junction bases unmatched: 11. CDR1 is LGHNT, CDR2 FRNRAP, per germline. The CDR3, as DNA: TGTGCTAGTGGTTTGTCAACAGGGGTTTTGCGGCAGCCCCAGCATTTT. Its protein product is CASGLSTGVLRQPQHF.

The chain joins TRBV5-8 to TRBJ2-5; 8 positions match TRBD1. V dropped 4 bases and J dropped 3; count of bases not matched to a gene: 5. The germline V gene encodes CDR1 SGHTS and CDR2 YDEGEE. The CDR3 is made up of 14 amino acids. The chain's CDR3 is CASSDGTGKETQYF. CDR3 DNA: TGTGCCAGCAGCGACGGGACAGGCAAAGAGACCCAGTACTTC.

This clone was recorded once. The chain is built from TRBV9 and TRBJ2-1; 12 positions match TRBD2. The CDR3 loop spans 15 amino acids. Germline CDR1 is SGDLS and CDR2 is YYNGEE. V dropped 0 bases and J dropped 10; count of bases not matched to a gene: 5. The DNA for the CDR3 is TGTGCCAGCAGCGTAGACCTAGCGGGGGGGGACGAGCAGTTCTTC. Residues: CASSVDLAGGDEQFF.

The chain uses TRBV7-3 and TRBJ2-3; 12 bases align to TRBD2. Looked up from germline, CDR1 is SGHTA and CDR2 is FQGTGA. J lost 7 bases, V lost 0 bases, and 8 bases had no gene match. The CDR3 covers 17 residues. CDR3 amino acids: CASSLTGASGRAYTQYF. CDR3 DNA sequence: TGTGCCAGCAGCTTAACGGGCGCTAGCGGGAGGGCCTATACGCAGTATTTT.